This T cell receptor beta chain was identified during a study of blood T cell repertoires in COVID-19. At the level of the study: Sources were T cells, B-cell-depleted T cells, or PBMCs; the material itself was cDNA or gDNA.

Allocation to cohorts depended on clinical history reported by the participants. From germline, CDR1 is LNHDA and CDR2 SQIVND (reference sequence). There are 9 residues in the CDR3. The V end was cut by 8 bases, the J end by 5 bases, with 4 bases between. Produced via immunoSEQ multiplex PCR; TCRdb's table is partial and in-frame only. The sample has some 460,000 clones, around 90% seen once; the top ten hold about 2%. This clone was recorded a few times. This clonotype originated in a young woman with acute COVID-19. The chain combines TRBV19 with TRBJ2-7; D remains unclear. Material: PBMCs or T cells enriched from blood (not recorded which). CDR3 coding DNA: TGTGCCAGTCTAGACGAGCAGTACTTC. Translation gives CASLDEQYF. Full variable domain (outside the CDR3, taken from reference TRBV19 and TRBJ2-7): DGGITQSPKYLFRKEGQNVTLSCEQNLNHDAMYWYRQDPGQGLRLIYYSQIVNDFQKGDIAEGYSVSREKKESFPLTVTSAQKNPTAFYLCASLDEQYFGPGTRLTVT.